This T cell receptor beta chain originates from a study of shared clonotypes between healthy human individuals. Study-wide results and caveats: Naive subsets, compared against memory subsets, generally had larger estimated richness values. It was observed that roughly 5.5% of naive CD4 clonotypes were shared across a handful of donors.

CD4+ cells were split into CD45RA+ naive and CD45RA-negative memory subsets. The data were produced by immunoSEQ multiplex PCR, yet TCRdb's version contains in-frame clones alone and is incomplete. The sample yields 2.5 million or so clones, roughly 92% seen once. This CDR3 comprises 19 residues. The V segment lost 1 base and the J segment 0 bases; nucleotides outside the gene matches: 7. Per germline, CDR1 MGHRA and CDR2 YSYEKL. For this clone: What it recognizes is unknown.

The rearrangement uses TRBV4-1 and TRBJ2-7, with 15 nucleotides matching TRBD2. This clonotype originated in a man between 18 and 29 years old in good health. Sequencing was performed on naive CD4+ T cells sorted from blood. Subset denoted: CD45RA+ positively selected. This chain's CDR3 is CASSQVGLAGGPPSYEQYF. CDR3 DNA: TGCGCCAGCAGCCAAGTCGGACTAGCGGGAGGGCCTCCCTCCTACGAGCAGTACTTC.